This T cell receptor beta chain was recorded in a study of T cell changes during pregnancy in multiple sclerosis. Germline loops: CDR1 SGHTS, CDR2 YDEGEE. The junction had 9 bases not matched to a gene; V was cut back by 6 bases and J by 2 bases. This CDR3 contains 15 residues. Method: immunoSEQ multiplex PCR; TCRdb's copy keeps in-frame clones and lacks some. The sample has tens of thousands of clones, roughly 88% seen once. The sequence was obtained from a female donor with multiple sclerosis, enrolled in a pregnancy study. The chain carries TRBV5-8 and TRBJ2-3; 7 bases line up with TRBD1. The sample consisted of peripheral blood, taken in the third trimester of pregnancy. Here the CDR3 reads CASKIGTANTDTQYF. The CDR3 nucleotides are TGTGCCAGCAAAATCGGGACAGCGAACACAGATACGCAGTATTTT.